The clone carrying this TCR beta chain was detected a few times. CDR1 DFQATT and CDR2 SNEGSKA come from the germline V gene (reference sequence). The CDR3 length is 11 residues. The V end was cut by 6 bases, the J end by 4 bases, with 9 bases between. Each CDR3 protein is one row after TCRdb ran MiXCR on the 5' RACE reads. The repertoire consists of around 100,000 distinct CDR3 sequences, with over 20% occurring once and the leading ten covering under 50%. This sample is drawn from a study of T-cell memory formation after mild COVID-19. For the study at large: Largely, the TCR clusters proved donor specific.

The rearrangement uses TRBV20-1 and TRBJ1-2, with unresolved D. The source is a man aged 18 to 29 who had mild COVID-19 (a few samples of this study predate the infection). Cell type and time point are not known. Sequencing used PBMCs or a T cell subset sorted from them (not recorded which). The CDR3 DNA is TGCAGTGCAAGGACCGTCTATGGCTACACCTTC. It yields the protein CSARTVYGYTF.